This entry lists 16 T cell receptor beta chains sequenced from one sample in a study of vaccination effects on CD4 cells after COVID-19. No antigens are known for them. Ahead of sequencing, the ViraFEST assay grew antigen-specific CD4+ T cells using viral peptide pools. After about 10 days in culture, the CD4+ T cells were isolated. The person had a PCR-confirmed SARS-CoV-2 infection during March to December 2020. Data came from immunoSEQ multiplex PCR; TCRdb stores just in-frame clones and leaves some out. The table shows about 34,000 clones, with over 60% occurring only once. The sequences come from CD4+ T cells from PBMCs cultured with a peptide pool, collected before COVID-19 vaccination. These receptors originate from a human donor who had a prior SARS-CoV-2 infection.

The chain uses TRBV4-1 and TRBJ2-7; 11 bases are shared with TRBD2. Germline V gene data show CDR1 as MGHRA and CDR2 as YSYEKL. The CDR3 is 17 residues long. The J segment lost 7 bases and the V segment lost 4 bases, leaving 15 bases of the junction unmatched. CDR3 bases: TGCGCCAGCAGCCCCTTAAACCTGATTAGCGGGAGGGAAGAGCAGTACTTC. Protein product: CASSPLNLISGREEQYF.

The chain links TRBV9 to TRBJ1-1; no clear D. The V end was cut by 0 bases, the J end by 3 bases, with 12 bases between. The germline V gene has CDR1 SGDLS and CDR2 YYNGEE. The CDR3 consists of 15 residues. The CDR3 DNA follows: TGTGCCAGCAGCGTAGGGCCCGGTAGGGACACTGAAGCTTTCTTT. Protein product: CASSVGPGRDTEAFF.

The chain recombines TRBV7-3 with TRBJ2-3, with TRBD2 matching 8 bases. The CDR3 has 17 residues. CDR1 is SGHTA and CDR2 is FQGTGA in the germline V gene. V lost 2 bases, J lost 3 bases, and 10 bases stayed unmatched. The CDR3 sequence: CASSLEERGSLTDTQYF. The CDR3 DNA reads as TGTGCCAGCAGCTTAGAGGAGCGGGGGAGCCTAACAGATACGCAGTATTTT. Full variable domain (rest looked up from reference TRBV7-3 and TRBJ2-3): GAGVSQTPSNKVTEKGKYVELRCDPISGHTALYWYRQSLGQGPEFLIYFQGTGAADDSGLPNDRFFAVRPEGSVSTLKIQRTERGDSAVYLCASSLEERGSLTDTQYFGPGTRLTVL.

The J gene is TRBJ2-7, the V gene TRBV7-9; 9 positions match TRBD2. Germline CDR1 reads SEHNR; CDR2 reads FQNEAQ (reference sequence). CDR3 length equals 15 residues. V was clipped by 5 bases and J by 2 bases; unmatched bases: 7. CDR3 region: CASSSRAGGPYEQYF. The CDR3 DNA follows: TGTGCCAGCAGCAGCCGCGCGGGGGGGCCCTACGAGCAGTACTTC.

This chain joins TRBV9 and TRBJ1-6; maybe TRBD1 (5 bases). Germline V gene sequence: CDR1 SGDLS, CDR2 YYNGEE. V was pared by 5 bases and J by 3 bases, with 15 bases between. The CDR3 totals 16 residues. CDR3 region: CASSGSGAGYNSPLHF. The CDR3 DNA sequence: TGTGCCAGCAGTGGTAGTGGGGCTGGCTATAATTCACCCCTCCACTTT.

The chain links TRBV5-4 to TRBJ1-1; no clear D. Germline V lookup: CDR1 SGHNT, CDR2 YYREEE (reference sequence). The CDR3 has 14 amino acids. The V and J ends lost 4 bases and 1 base respectively, with 11 bases between them. The CDR3 protein is CASSPSAGNTEAFF. CDR3 DNA sequence: TGTGCCAGCAGCCCCTCGGCGGGGAACACTGAAGCTTTCTTT. Full variable domain (outside the CDR3, taken from reference TRBV5-4 and TRBJ1-1): ETGVTQSPTHLIKTRGQQVTLRCSSQSGHNTVSWYQQALGQGPQFIFQYYREEENGRGNFPPRFSGLQFPNYSSELNVNALELDDSALYLCASSPSAGNTEAFFGQGTRLTVV.

This clone was observed a handful of times. This sequence joins TRBV7-8 and TRBJ1-1; maybe TRBD1 (6 bases). The CDR3 runs 14 residues. V lost 5 bases, J lost 6 bases, and 16 bases lay in between. CDR1 is SGHVS, CDR2 FQNEAQ, per germline. CDR3 in amino acids: CASSPHRVLSEAFF. DNA of the CDR3: TGTGCCAGCAGCCCTCACAGGGTACTCTCTGAAGCTTTCTTT. Looking up the rest from reference TRBV7-8 and TRBJ1-1 gives the full variable domain: GAGVSQSPRYKVAKRGQDVALRCDPISGHVSLFWYQQALGQGPEFLTYFQNEAQLDKSGLPSDRFFAERPEGSVSTLKIQRTQQEDSAVYLCASSPHRVLSEAFFGQGTRLTVV.

The J gene is TRBJ2-5, the V gene TRBV5-1, with TRBD1 identical over 7 bases. CDR1 and CDR2 from the germline V gene are SGHRS and YFSETQ. Trimming at V came to 0 bases and at J to 2 bases, leaving 1 base not matched to a gene. The CDR3 spans 14 residues. CDR3 protein: CASSLGQGQETQYF. CDR3 DNA sequence: TGCGCCAGCAGCTTGGGACAGGGTCAAGAGACCCAGTACTTC.

The J gene is TRBJ1-2, the V gene TRBV7-2; 11 bases fit TRBD1. Trimming removed 6 bases from V and 3 bases from J; junction bases left unmatched: 6. Germline V gives CDR1 SGHTA, CDR2 FQGNSA. The CDR3 has 15 amino acids. The chain's CDR3 is CASSFRTGGDYGYTF. The CDR3 DNA reads TGTGCCAGCAGTTTCAGGACAGGGGGCGACTATGGCTACACCTTC. Using reference TRBV7-2 and TRBJ1-2 for the parts outside the CDR3, the full variable domain is GAGVSQSPSNKVTEKGKDVELRCDPISGHTALYWYRQSLGQGLEFLIYFQGNSAPDKSGLPSDRFSAERTGGSVSTLTIQRTQQEDSAVYLCASSFRTGGDYGYTFGSGTRLTVV.

The CDR3 sequence is CASSLAVVVSNQPQHF. The CDR3 DNA sequence: TGTGCCAGCAGTTTAGCTGTCGTGGTAAGCAATCAGCCCCAGCATTTT. The chain joins TRBV6-5 to TRBJ1-5; D gene unclear. The CDR3 covers 16 residues. V was pared by 4 bases and J by 1 base, with 14 bases between. Germline loops: CDR1 MNHEY, CDR2 SVGAGI.

The rearrangement joins TRBV18 to TRBJ1-3, with a possible D match to TRBD1 (6 bases). The CDR3 contains 15 residues. V was cut by 6 bases and J by 0 bases, with 12 bases left in between. Germline V gene data show CDR1 as KGHSH and CDR2 as LQKENI. The CDR3: CASSHEGGSGNTIYF. For the CDR3, the DNA is TGTGCCAGCTCGCACGAAGGGGGCTCTGGAAACACCATATATTTT.

This clone turned up a few times. The V and J genes are TRBV7-8 and TRBJ2-1; 12 nucleotides align to TRBD2. With V trimmed by 5 bases and J by 3 bases, 8 bases remained unmatched. The CDR3 length is 17 residues. Germline V gene lookup returns CDR1 SGHVS and CDR2 FQNEAQ. The CDR3 region is CASSVGLAGFIYNEQFF. The DNA of the CDR3 is TGTGCCAGCAGCGTGGGACTAGCGGGTTTTATCTACAATGAGCAGTTCTTC.

The table lists this clone with a few counts. The genes are TRBV2 and TRBJ1-2; D unclear. CDR3 length: 16 residues. Germline V gives CDR1 SNHLY, CDR2 FYNNEI. The V and J ends lost 8 bases and 2 bases respectively, with 21 bases between them. CDR3 DNA: TGTGCCAGCGGTAGACCAACGTCTCTAACCAACTATGGCTACACCTTC. It yields the protein CASGRPTSLTNYGYTF.

The chain couples TRBV5-1 to TRBJ1-1; D possibly corresponds to TRBD1 (5 bases). This CDR3 comprises 15 residues. Trimming removed 4 bases from V and 2 bases from J, with 15 bases in between. Per the germline V gene, CDR1 is SGHRS and CDR2 is YFSETQ. CDR3 region: CASSLIPGPNTEAFF. The CDR3 nucleotides read TGCGCCAGCAGCCTCATACCGGGACCCAACACTGAAGCTTTCTTT.

In its sample, this clone was seen a few times. The gene calls are TRBV10-3 and TRBJ2-2; 13 nucleotides match TRBD2. Per germline, CDR1 ENHRY and CDR2 SYGVKD. The length of the CDR3 is 17 residues. V shed 5 bases, J shed 0 bases, and the junction held 3 bases outside the gene matches. CDR3: CAISPTSGGPNTGELFF. CDR3 coding DNA: TGTGCCATCAGTCCGACTAGCGGGGGGCCGAACACCGGGGAGCTGTTTTTT.

The chain combines TRBV5-1 with TRBJ1-2, with TRBD1 as a possible D gene (6 bases). The CDR3 is made up of 15 amino acids. The V and J ends lost 4 bases and 4 bases respectively, with 17 bases between them. In germline, CDR1 is SGHRS, CDR2 YFSETQ. In nucleotides, the CDR3 is TGCGCCAGCAGCCCTGAGGGGGGCGCAGGCTATGGCTACACCTTC. Protein: CASSPEGGAGYGYTF.